The 17 T cell receptor beta chains given below trace back to one sample, sequenced in a study of T cells in Graves' hyperthyroidism and ophthalmopathy. Amplified regions were TCR beta CDR3 sequences from RNA transcripts. The TCR CDR3 was amplified in a first-round RT-PCR using the HTBI primer set. MiXCR was run by TCRdb on the multiplex PCR reads, yielding one entry per CDR3 protein. The sample records hundreds of thousands of distinct CDR3 sequences, 13% being singletons. The specimen sequenced was blood. The receptors were sampled from a woman in her late teens or twenties with Graves' hyperthyroidism.

Only a few counts were recorded for this clonotype. J is TRBJ2-2 and V is TRBV6-1, with unresolved D. Looked up from germline, CDR1 is MNHNS and CDR2 is SASEGT. This CDR3 has 14 residues. The ends were cut back, 6 bases at V and 8 bases at J, with 16 bases in the middle. The CDR3 reads CASRSGRVSGELFF. Here the CDR3 DNA reads TGTGCCAGCAGGTCCGGACGCGTGAGTGGGGAGCTGTTTTTT.

This clonotype was seen a single time. DNA for the CDR3: TGTGCCAGTAGTTTCTCCTACTATGGGACTAGCGGGAGGTTCTCCAATGAGCAGTTCTTC. Its protein is CASSFSYYGTSGRFSNEQFF. The chain couples TRBV19 to TRBJ2-1; 15 bases agree with TRBD2. V shed 5 bases and J 6 bases; nucleotides not matched to a gene: 17. The length of the CDR3 is 20 residues. Germline lookup yields CDR1 LNHDA and CDR2 SQIVND (reference sequence). Using reference TRBV19 and TRBJ2-1 for the parts outside the CDR3, the full variable domain is DGGITQSPKYLFRKEGQNVTLSCEQNLNHDAMYWYRQDPGQGLRLIYYSQIVNDFQKGDIAEGYSVSREKKESFPLTVTSAQKNPTAFYLCASSFSYYGTSGRFSNEQFFGPGTRLTVL.

This clonotype was recorded many times. The chain couples TRBV12-3 or TRBV12-4 to TRBJ2-3; D gene unclear. Trimming removed 4 bases at V and 1 base at J, with 12 bases between. This CDR3 has 15 amino acids. CDR3 bases: TGTGCCAGCAGTTCAACTCCATTGGGCACAGATACGCAGTATTTT. Encoded protein: CASSSTPLGTDTQYF.

This clonotype was counted at least ten times. The gene calls are TRBV28 and TRBJ1-1; D might be TRBD1 (6 bases). Germline V gene lookup returns CDR1 MDHEN and CDR2 SYDVKM. CDR3 length: 13 amino acids. Trimming removed 8 bases at V and 3 bases at J, with 13 bases between. The CDR3, as DNA: TGTGCCAGCCTCGACCCAGGGGACACTGAAGCTTTCTTT. Its translation: CASLDPGDTEAFF.

This clonotype was observed many times. This sequence joins TRBV7-2 and TRBJ1-1; the D is unclear. The CDR3 loop spans 12 amino acids. Germline values: CDR1 SGHTA, CDR2 FQGNSA. V dropped 4 bases and J dropped 4 bases, with 7 bases sitting between them. The CDR3 sequence: CASSSFGTEAFF. The CDR3 DNA is TGTGCCAGCAGCTCGTTTGGCACTGAAGCTTTCTTT.

This clonotype was counted at least ten times. The chain links TRBV30 to TRBJ2-7; no clear D gene. In germline, CDR1 is GTSNPN, CDR2 SVGIG (reference sequence). This CDR3 region has 15 residues. The germline V and J ends were trimmed by 1 base and 3 bases, with 16 bases remaining between them. The CDR3 region is CAWSEMVGALYEQYF. The CDR3 DNA is TGTGCCTGGAGTGAGATGGTAGGAGCTCTCTACGAGCAGTACTTC.

This clonotype has a handful of counts. The rearrangement joins TRBV5-5 to TRBJ1-5; 12 bases fit TRBD1. CDR1 is SGHKS and CDR2 is YYEKEE in the germline V gene (reference sequence). The CDR3 is 16 residues long. V lost 4 bases to trimming and J lost 5 bases; unmatched junction nucleotides: 7. CDR3 amino acids: CASSNSGTGGDQPQHF. DNA of the CDR3: TGTGCCAGCAGCAATTCCGGGACAGGGGGCGATCAGCCCCAGCATTTT.

This clonotype appeared many times. The chain employs TRBV3-1 and TRBJ1-2; 10 nucleotides line up with TRBD1. This CDR3 contains 15 residues. Germline loops: CDR1 LGHDT, CDR2 YNNKEL (reference sequence). V lost 4 bases, J lost 7 bases, and 9 bases stayed unmatched. Here the CDR3 reads CASSLTPTGGSGYTF. CDR3 bases: TGTGCCAGCAGCCTAACGCCGACAGGGGGCTCTGGCTACACCTTC.

This clonotype appeared many times. This chain uses TRBV7-6 with TRBJ2-7, with TRBD1 as a possible D gene (5 bases). V lost 1 base and J lost 2, with 12 bases in between. Germline V gene sequence: CDR1 SGHVS, CDR2 FNYEAQ. The CDR3 sequence is 15 residues long. CDR3: CASSLGAQQAYEQYF. In DNA form, the CDR3 reads TGTGCCAGCAGCTTAGGCGCGCAACAGGCCTACGAGCAGTACTTC. The full variable domain, completed using reference TRBV7-6 and TRBJ2-7, is GAGVSQSPRYKVTKRGQDVALRCDPISGHVSLYWYRQALGQGPEFLTYFNYEAQQDKSGLPNDRFSAERPEGSISTLTIQRTEQRDSAMYRCASSLGAQQAYEQYFGPGTRLTVT.

The rearrangement links TRBV5-6 to TRBJ2-6; D is perhaps TRBD1 (6 bases). CDR1 is SGHDT, CDR2 YYEEEE, per germline. The length of the CDR3 is 14 residues. V dropped 6 bases and J dropped 1 base, with 8 bases sitting between them. Here the CDR3 reads CASTQGSGANVLTF. The CDR3 region has the DNA TGTGCCAGCACCCAGGGGTCTGGGGCCAACGTCCTGACTTTC.

This clonotype was found many times. The J gene is TRBJ2-5, the V gene TRBV7-2; D might be TRBD2 (5 bases). CDR3 length: 13 residues. Looked up from germline, CDR1 is SGHTA and CDR2 is FQGNSA. Trimming removed 5 bases from V and 4 bases from J, with 11 bases in between. This CDR3 is CASSPWSGETQYF. The DNA of the CDR3 is TGTGCCAGCAGCCCCTGGAGCGGAGAGACCCAGTACTTC.

This clonotype was counted only a few times. V gene TRBV20-1 combines with J gene TRBJ2-7; unclear D gene. In germline, CDR1 is DFQATT, CDR2 SNEGSKA (reference sequence). Trimming left V 1 base short and J 2 bases short, with 9 bases between. This CDR3 has 13 amino acids. This chain's CDR3 is CSARVTETYEQYF. CDR3 DNA sequence: TGCAGTGCTAGAGTGACCGAGACCTACGAGCAGTACTTC.

V gene TRBV6-6 combines with J gene TRBJ2-5, with D unclear. CDR3 size: 14 residues. V lost 0 bases and J lost 2, with 7 bases in between. Germline V gene data show CDR1 as MNHNY and CDR2 as SVGAGI (reference sequence). The CDR3 coding sequence is TGTGCCAGCAGTTACTCTGGTGCTCAAGAGACCCAGTACTTC. Translated: CASSYSGAQETQYF.

This clonotype was counted ten times or more. The chain is built from TRBV10-3 and TRBJ1-1; 7 bases map to TRBD1. Trimming took 0 bases from V and 0 from J; bases not matched to a gene: 4. Germline V gives CDR1 ENHRY, CDR2 SYGVKD. The CDR3 extends over 16 amino acids. The CDR3 loop is CAISESRTGLNTEAFF. The CDR3 DNA follows: TGTGCCATCAGTGAGTCCCGGACAGGACTGAACACTGAAGCTTTCTTT.

This clonotype was observed a few times. Written as DNA, the CDR3 is TGTGCCAGTAGTATTCTCCATAATCAGCCCCAGCATTTT. Protein sequence: CASSILHNQPQHF. V and J are TRBV19 and TRBJ1-5; D call uncertain. The CDR3 runs to 13 residues. CDR1 and CDR2 (germline): LNHDA, SQIVND (reference sequence). The germline V and J ends were trimmed by 3 bases and 4 bases, with 7 bases remaining between them.

This clonotype was counted at least ten times. The chain has TRBV5-1 and TRBJ2-7; 7 bases fit TRBD2. The V segment lost 0 bases and the J segment 6 bases; nucleotides outside the gene matches: 9. In germline, CDR1 is SGHRS, CDR2 YFSETQ. The CDR3 extends over 15 amino acids. DNA of the CDR3: TGCGCCAGCAGCTTGGGGGAGGGGTTCAAACTCGAGCAGTACTTC. This encodes CASSLGEGFKLEQYF.

This clonotype showed up many times. V and J are TRBV27 and TRBJ2-1, with TRBD2 as a possible D gene (5 bases). The CDR3 contains 17 residues. Germline CDR1 reads MNHEY; CDR2 reads SMNVEV (reference sequence). The V end lost 8 bases, the J end lost 8 bases, and 28 bases lay between the germline ends. The CDR3, as DNA: TGTGCCAGCGTGCCGAGGGCTAGCCTTAGTCTCAATGATGAGCAGTTCTTC. Its protein is CASVPRASLSLNDEQFF.